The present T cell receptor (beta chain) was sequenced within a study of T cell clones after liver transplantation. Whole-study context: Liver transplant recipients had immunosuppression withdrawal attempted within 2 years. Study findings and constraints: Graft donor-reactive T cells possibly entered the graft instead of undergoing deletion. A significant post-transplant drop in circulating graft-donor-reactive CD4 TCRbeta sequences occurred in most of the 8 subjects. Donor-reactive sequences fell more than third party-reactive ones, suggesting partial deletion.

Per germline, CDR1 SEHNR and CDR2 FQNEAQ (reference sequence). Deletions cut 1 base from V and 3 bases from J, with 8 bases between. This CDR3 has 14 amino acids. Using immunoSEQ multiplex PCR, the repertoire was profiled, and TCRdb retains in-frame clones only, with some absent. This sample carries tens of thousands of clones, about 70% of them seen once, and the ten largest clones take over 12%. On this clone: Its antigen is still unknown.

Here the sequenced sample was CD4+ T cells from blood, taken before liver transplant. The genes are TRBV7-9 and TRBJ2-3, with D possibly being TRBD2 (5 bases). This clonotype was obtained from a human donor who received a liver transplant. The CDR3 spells CASSLERHTDTQYF. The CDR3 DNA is TGTGCCAGCAGCTTAGAGCGGCATACAGATACGCAGTATTTT.